One and the same sample provided the 28 T cell receptor beta chains below, sequenced in a study of CD8+CD57+ T cells in acquired aplastic anemia. An expansion of CD8+CD57+ cells by flow cytometry had been shown in patients chosen for sequencing. Profiling that covered TCR beta VDJ and CDR3 relied on genomic DNA as its template. TCRdb passed the reads through MiXCR, listing each CDR3 protein once. The sample has over 150,000 distinct CDR3 sequences, around 50% seen once. What was sequenced was sorted CD4+, CD8+, or CD8+CD57+ T cells (not recorded which) from PBMCs. All receptors come from a human donor with aplastic anemia.

Ten or more counts support this clonotype. The rearrangement links TRBV3-1 to TRBJ2-5; 7 bases agree with TRBD2. Germline CDR1 is LGHDT and CDR2 is YNNKEL (reference sequence). With V trimmed by 6 bases and J by 2 bases, 9 bases remained unmatched. This CDR3 has 15 residues. The CDR3 spells CASSLLADRQETQYF. DNA of the CDR3: TGTGCCAGCAGTCTTCTAGCGGACCGACAAGAGACCCAGTACTTC.

With regard to this clonotype: With a much larger clone just one base away, this may be a read error. The chain joins TRBV5-1 to TRBJ2-6; D gene uncertain. The length of the CDR3 is 17 residues. CDR1 and CDR2 from the germline V gene are SGHRS and YFSETQ. Trimming left V 4 bases short and J 8 bases short, with 22 bases between. CDR3 sequence: CASSHKKGVVGTNVLTF. CDR3 bases: TGCGCCAGCAGCCACAAGAAAGGTGTTGTGGGGACCAACGTCCTGACTTTC.

This clonotype was recorded many times. The genes are TRBV3-1 and TRBJ1-2, with no clear D. V was trimmed by 0 bases and J by 10 bases, leaving 9 bases between them. Germline assignment: CDR1 LGHDT and CDR2 YNNKEL (reference sequence). This CDR3 spans 12 amino acids. The CDR3 region is CASSQDGPAYTF. The CDR3 coding sequence is TGTGCCAGCAGCCAAGATGGGCCAGCCTACACCTTC.

In regard to this clonotype: A much bigger clone sits one base away, suggesting this may be a read error. The chain has TRBV2 and TRBJ2-7; no definite D call. V gave up 6 bases and J gave up 1 base, with 13 bases separating them. Germline V gene lookup returns CDR1 SNHLY and CDR2 FYNNEI. The CDR3 has 14 amino acids. This CDR3 reads CASSQGVASYEQYF. DNA of the CDR3: TGTGCCAGCAGCCAAGGTGTCGCTTCCTACGAGCAGTACTTC.

J is TRBJ2-2 and V is TRBV19, with D perhaps matching TRBD2 (5 bases). The CDR3 is made up of 15 amino acids. Trimming removed 0 bases at V and 7 bases at J, with 12 bases between. Germline-derived CDR1 and CDR2 are LNHDA and SQIVND (reference sequence). The CDR3 nucleotides are TGTGCCAGTAGTATAGATTTGCTAGCCGGCGGGGAGCTGTTTTTT. Amino acid sequence: CASSIDLLAGGELFF. Based on the CDR3 plus reference TRBV19 and TRBJ2-2, the full variable domain is DGGITQSPKYLFRKEGQNVTLSCEQNLNHDAMYWYRQDPGQGLRLIYYSQIVNDFQKGDIAEGYSVSREKKESFPLTVTSAQKNPTAFYLCASSIDLLAGGELFFGEGSRLTVL.

This clonotype was seen a handful of times. This sequence joins TRBV11-2 and TRBJ1-1; D ambiguous. The CDR3 contains 13 residues. CDR1 and CDR2 from the germline V gene are SGHAT and FQNNGV. V was clipped by 6 bases and J by 1 base, with 9 bases between them. The CDR3 coding sequence is TGTGCCAGCAGTCGTACAAGGAACACTGAAGCTTTCTTT. This translates into CASSRTRNTEAFF.

The chain has TRBV7-6 and TRBJ1-1, with D perhaps matching TRBD1 (6 bases). CDR1 is SGHVS and CDR2 is FNYEAQ in the germline V gene. The CDR3 has 13 residues. Trimming cost V 1 base and J 6 bases, with 9 bases left between them. The CDR3 sequence: CASSLDRGPEAFF. CDR3 DNA sequence: TGTGCCAGCAGCTTAGATCGGGGGCCTGAAGCTTTCTTT.

This clonotype was recorded many times. The V and J genes are TRBV20-1 and TRBJ1-1; D is perhaps TRBD1 (5 bases). V shed 6 bases and J shed 0 bases, with 26 bases lying between them. There are 18 residues in the CDR3. Germline CDR1 and CDR2: DFQATT and SNEGSKA (reference sequence). CDR3 loop: CSAGQRQNVRGLNTEAFF. In DNA, the CDR3 is TGCAGTGCCGGTCAGAGACAAAATGTGAGGGGATTGAACACTGAAGCTTTCTTT.

The J gene is TRBJ2-7, the V gene TRBV2; D is unresolved. CDR1 is SNHLY and CDR2 is FYNNEI in the germline V gene. This CDR3 has 13 amino acids. V was trimmed by 5 bases and J by 2 bases, leaving 10 bases between them. The CDR3 spells CASSLRSTYEQYF. In DNA, the CDR3 is TGTGCCAGCAGTTTAAGGAGCACCTACGAGCAGTACTTC.

The rearrangement uses TRBV6-1 and TRBJ2-7; 7 bases line up with TRBD1. J lost 0 bases, V lost 6 bases, and 8 bases had no gene match. This CDR3 is built from 15 residues. Per the germline V gene, CDR1 is MNHNS and CDR2 is SASEGT. CDR3 loop: CASSPTGQSSYEQYF. CDR3 DNA: TGTGCCAGCAGCCCGACGGGACAGAGCTCCTACGAGCAGTACTTC.

This clonotype was detected only once. The chain is built from TRBV25-1 and TRBJ1-3; tentatively, D is TRBD1 (5 bases). V lost 6 bases, J lost 6 bases, and 18 bases lay in between. This CDR3 spans 15 amino acids. Germline V gene data show CDR1 as MGHDK and CDR2 as SYGVNS. CDR3 DNA: TGTGCCAGCAGCGCGGCGTTAAAAGGGGAAAACACCATATATTTT. Protein sequence: CASSAALKGENTIYF. Using reference TRBV25-1 and TRBJ1-3 for the parts outside the CDR3, the full variable domain is EADIYQTPRYLVIGTGKKITLECSQTMGHDKMYWYQQDPGMELHLIHYSYGVNSTEKGDLSSESTVSRIRTEHFPLTLESARPSHTSQYLCASSAALKGENTIYFGEGSWLTVV.

This clonotype was counted only a few times. This chain links TRBV15 with TRBJ2-7; 9 bases agree with TRBD1. The V segment lost 4 bases and the J segment 5 bases; nucleotides outside the gene matches: 6. Germline V gene data show CDR1 as LNHNV and CDR2 as YYDKDF (reference sequence). This CDR3 has 14 amino acids. The CDR3 sequence: CATSTRRTGDEQYF. CDR3 in DNA: TGTGCCACCAGCACCCGAAGGACAGGGGACGAGCAGTACTTC.

For this clonotype: A much larger clone sits a single nucleotide away, making a read error possible. The chain is built from TRBV10-3 and TRBJ1-2; 10 bases align to TRBD1. Germline CDR1 reads ENHRY; CDR2 reads SYGVKD. The CDR3 covers 12 residues. DNA for the CDR3: TGTGCCAGCAGTGGGACAGGGGACGGCTACACCTTC. This codes for CASSGTGDGYTF.

This clonotype was recorded at least ten times. The chain joins TRBV24-1 to TRBJ2-4, with 12 nucleotides matching TRBD2. V shed 2 bases, J shed 0 bases, and the junction held 4 bases outside the gene matches. The CDR3 length is 18 residues. Germline CDR1 KGHDR, CDR2 SFDVKD. The CDR3 loop reads CATSDSTSGGLAKNIQYF. The CDR3 DNA sequence: TGTGCCACCAGTGATTCGACTAGCGGGGGACTAGCCAAAAACATTCAGTACTTC.

This clonotype has just one count. The genes are TRBV9 and TRBJ2-1; D is possibly TRBD1 or TRBD2 (5 bases each). This CDR3 spans 16 amino acids. Germline V gives CDR1 SGDLS, CDR2 YYNGEE. V gave up 3 bases and J gave up 0 bases, with 13 bases separating them. Written as DNA, the CDR3 is TGTGCCAGCAGCGAGGGGACGGCCGCCTCCTACAATGAGCAGTTCTTC. The encoded protein is CASSEGTAASYNEQFF.

This clonotype occurred a few times. The rearrangement links TRBV2 to TRBJ2-7, with D hard to call. This CDR3 comprises 11 residues. V was shortened by 7 bases and J by 3 bases, with 7 bases between the two germline ends. In germline, CDR1 is SNHLY, CDR2 FYNNEI. The DNA of the CDR3 is TGTGCCAGCACCACGTACTACGAGCAGTACTTC. As protein: CASTTYYEQYF.

This clonotype has ten or more counts. This chain joins TRBV19 and TRBJ1-3; no clear D. The CDR3 is made up of 12 amino acids. CDR1 and CDR2 (germline): LNHDA, SQIVND (reference sequence). Trimming removed 10 bases from V and 7 bases from J, with 14 bases in between. Written as DNA, the CDR3 is TGTGCCACTACAGCCTCGGGGAACACCATATATTTT. The encoded protein is CATTASGNTIYF.

The V call is TRBV7-2, the J call TRBJ2-3; no clear D. Germline loops: CDR1 SGHTA, CDR2 FQGNSA. Trimming pared 5 bases from V and 4 bases from J, leaving 13 bases between. CDR3 length: 14 amino acids. The CDR3, as DNA: TGTGCCAGCAGCGATATAGTGATTTCAGATACGCAGTATTTT. Translated: CASSDIVISDTQYF.

This clonotype came up a few times. One base away lies a much larger clone, so this may be a sequencing read error. CDR3 amino acids: CASSLSLAGGSTGTQYF. CDR3 in DNA: TGTGCCAGCAGCTTGAGCCTAGCGGGGGGTAGCACAGGTACGCAGTATTTT. The V and J genes are TRBV11-1 and TRBJ2-3, with TRBD2 identical over 11 bases. Germline values: CDR1 SGHAT, CDR2 FQDESV (reference sequence). The CDR3 runs to 17 residues. Drawing the rest from reference TRBV11-1 and TRBJ2-3, the complete variable domain is EAEVAQSPRYKITEKSQAVAFWCDPISGHATLYWYRQILGQGPELLVQFQDESVVDDSQLPKDRFSAERLKGVDSTLKIQPAELGDSAMYLCASSLSLAGGSTGTQYFGPGTRLTVL.

V usage is TRBV6-5 and J usage is TRBJ2-3; the match to TRBD2 covers 12 bases. This CDR3 contains 16 residues. Germline trimming cut 4 bases from V and 1 base from J; bases unmatched to any gene: 3. Germline V gene lookup returns CDR1 MNHEY and CDR2 SVGAGI. The chain's CDR3 is CASSSTSGGGTDTQYF. Here the CDR3 DNA reads TGTGCCAGCAGTTCGACTAGCGGGGGCGGCACAGATACGCAGTATTTT.

This clonotype was seen many times. The genes are TRBV5-1 and TRBJ2-7; 12 bases fit TRBD1. CDR3 length: 14 amino acids. The trim removed 3 bases at V and 7 bases at J, leaving 5 bases unmatched. The germline V gene has CDR1 SGHRS and CDR2 YFSETQ. CDR3 DNA sequence: TGCGCCAGCAGCTCGGGACAGGGGGCGGGGGAGCAGTACTTC. Its protein product is CASSSGQGAGEQYF.

The rearrangement joins TRBV20-1 to TRBJ2-2, with no clear D. Germline lookup yields CDR1 DFQATT and CDR2 SNEGSKA (reference sequence). V gave up 0 bases and J gave up 3 bases, with 5 bases separating them. This CDR3 is 13 amino acids long. DNA for the CDR3: TGCAGTGCTAGAGATATGGACACCGGGGAGCTGTTTTTT. This sequence encodes CSARDMDTGELFF.

This clonotype has a single count. In nucleotides, the CDR3 is TGTGCCAGCAGGCCAACCGGGACCGTCACACAACCAGCTTACGAGCAGTACTTC. This translates into CASRPTGTVTQPAYEQYF. The chain employs TRBV6-1 and TRBJ2-7; D tentatively reads TRBD1 or TRBD2 (5 bases each). This CDR3 region has 18 residues. The germline V and J ends were trimmed by 6 bases and 4 bases, with 28 bases remaining between them. Germline lookup yields CDR1 MNHNS and CDR2 SASEGT.

V gene TRBV7-9 combines with J gene TRBJ1-2; D is uncertain. Deletions cut 3 bases from V and 5 bases from J, with 10 bases between. The germline V gene encodes CDR1 SEHNR and CDR2 FQNEAQ (reference sequence). The CDR3 contains 13 residues. CDR3 bases: TGTGCCAGCAGCTTCCTCTCGGTGTATGGCTACACCTTC. This encodes CASSFLSVYGYTF.

This chain uses TRBV28 with TRBJ1-1; unclear D gene. The germline V gene has CDR1 MDHEN and CDR2 SYDVKM. This CDR3 is built from 16 residues. V dropped 3 bases and J dropped 1 base, with 15 bases sitting between them. The CDR3 DNA is TGTGCCAGCAGTTTCGGTGCCCAAGGACCGAACACTGAAGCTTTCTTT. Its translation: CASSFGAQGPNTEAFF.

This clonotype was detected a few times. The chain recombines TRBV7-9 with TRBJ1-6; D not resolved. The germline V and J ends were trimmed by 5 bases and 14 bases, with 10 bases remaining between them. CDR3 length: 11 residues. The germline gives CDR1 SEHNR, CDR2 FQNEAQ (reference sequence). CDR3 sequence reads: CASSAGRALHF. The CDR3 nucleotides read TGTGCCAGCAGCGCGGGAAGAGCCCTCCACTTT. Full variable domain (outside the CDR3, taken from reference TRBV7-9 and TRBJ1-6): DTGVSQNPRHKITKRGQNVTFRCDPISEHNRLYWYRQTLGQGPEFLTYFQNEAQLEKSRLLSDRFSAERPKGSFSTLEIQRTEQGDSAMYLCASSAGRALHFGNGTRLTVT.

Notes on this clonotype: The junction shows a germline mismatch at one end, possibly a read error. The chain couples TRBV15 to TRBJ2-7; 11 nucleotides line up with TRBD2. CDR1 and CDR2 (germline): LNHNV, YYDKDF (reference sequence). The CDR3 is 15 residues long. CDR3: CASSFGVTSGGWQYF. The DNA for the CDR3 is TGTGCCAGCAGCTTCGGGGTCACTAGCGGGGGTTGGCAGTACTTC.

This clonotype came up many times. The chain employs TRBV24-1 and TRBJ2-3, with TRBD1 identical over 8 bases. J was trimmed by 4 bases and V by 1 base; bases with no gene match: 6. The CDR3 totals 16 residues. Per the germline V gene, CDR1 is KGHDR and CDR2 is SFDVKD. The CDR3 bases are TGTGCCACCAGTGATTTACAGGGGGAGGTAGCAGATACGCAGTATTTT. It codes for CATSDLQGEVADTQYF.